The 27 T cell receptor beta chains presented below share a single source sample, sequenced in a study of T cell responses to AZD1222 COVID-19 vaccine. Assay used: immunoSEQ multiplex PCR; TCRdb lists only in-frame clones, some missing. The data hold about 92,000 clones, with about nine tenths observed a single time. Sample: peripheral blood, taken on day 0 of AZD1222 vaccination. The origin of the receptors is an adult in good health.

V gene TRBV20-1 combines with J gene TRBJ2-7; the D is unclear. V gave up 5 bases and J gave up 3 bases, with 5 bases separating them. The V gene's germline CDR1 is DFQATT and CDR2 SNEGSKA (reference sequence). The CDR3 has 10 amino acids. The CDR3 nucleotides read TGCAGTGCTCTCTTCTACGAGCAGTACTTC. Protein sequence: CSALFYEQYF.

The rearrangement links TRBV28 to TRBJ1-6; 8 bases map to TRBD1. There are 14 residues in the CDR3. Germline assignment: CDR1 MDHEN and CDR2 SYDVKM. The junction had 6 bases not matched to a gene; V was cut back by 6 bases and J by 8 bases. The CDR3 spells CASRAGQGYSPLHF. The CDR3 coding sequence is TGTGCCAGCAGAGCCGGACAGGGTTATTCACCCCTCCACTTT. The whole variable domain, filled in from reference TRBV28 and TRBJ1-6, reads DVKVTQSSRYLVKRTGEKVFLECVQDMDHENMFWYRQDPGLGLRLIYFSYDVKMKEKGDIPEGYSVSREKKERFSLILESASTNQTSMYLCASRAGQGYSPLHFGNGTRLTVT.

This chain links TRBV7-9 with TRBJ2-7, with D possibly being TRBD1 (7 bases). The CDR3 has 13 residues. V dropped 2 bases and J dropped 7 bases, with 12 bases sitting between them. CDR1 and CDR2 (germline): SEHNR, FQNEAQ (reference sequence). The CDR3 reads CASSLTGAGEQYF. CDR3 nucleotides: TGTGCCAGCAGCTTAACAGGGGCGGGGGAGCAGTACTTC.

The chain joins TRBV28 to TRBJ1-2; 12 nucleotides align to TRBD1. Germline loops: CDR1 MDHEN, CDR2 SYDVKM. The V and J ends lost 7 bases and 6 bases, in that order; junction bases with no gene match: 9. The CDR3 totals 15 residues. The CDR3 DNA reads as TGTGCCAGCACCTCTGCCGGGACAGGGGGCCATGGCTACACCTTC. Its protein is CASTSAGTGGHGYTF.

This clone was recorded a few times. This chain uses TRBV29-1 with TRBJ2-7, with TRBD1 matching over 8 bases. Germline CDR1 is SQVTM and CDR2 is ANQGSEA. J was trimmed by 6 bases and V by 5 bases; bases with no gene match: 6. The CDR3 totals 12 residues. In nucleotides, the CDR3 is TGCAGCGTTTCCACAGGGGGTGGCGAGCAGTACTTC. It translates to CSVSTGGGEQYF.

The V gene is TRBV18, the J gene TRBJ1-3, with 10 bases identical to TRBD1. Trimming took 3 bases from V and 4 from J; bases not matched to a gene: 3. The CDR3 covers 15 residues. The germline gives CDR1 KGHSH, CDR2 LQKENI. The CDR3 region has the DNA TGTGCCAGCTCACCCGGGACAGGGGACGGAAACACCATATATTTT. It encodes CASSPGTGDGNTIYF. Full variable domain (rest looked up from reference TRBV18 and TRBJ1-3): NAGVMQNPRHLVRRRGQEARLRCSPMKGHSHVYWYRQLPEEGLKFMVYLQKENIIDESGMPKERFSAEFPKEGPSILRIQQVVRGDSAAYFCASSPGTGDGNTIYFGEGSWLTVV.

The CDR3 sequence is CASSLGGTGEDGYTF. The CDR3 DNA sequence: TGTGCCAGCAGTCTGGGCGGGACAGGGGAAGATGGCTACACCTTC. The V call is TRBV7-6, the J call TRBJ1-2; 10 bases are shared with TRBD1. The CDR3 loop spans 15 amino acids. In germline, CDR1 is SGHVS, CDR2 FNYEAQ. The V and J ends lost 6 bases and 6 bases, in that order; junction bases with no gene match: 10.

The chain has TRBV5-5 and TRBJ2-2, with 7 positions matching TRBD1. V lost 3 bases and J lost 0; bases outside the gene matches: 5. The germline gives CDR1 SGHKS, CDR2 YYEKEE (reference sequence). CDR3 size: 16 residues. The CDR3 DNA reads as TGTGCCAGCAGCTCGGCCGGGACAGCGAACACCGGGGAGCTGTTTTTT. Encoded protein: CASSSAGTANTGELFF.

V gene TRBV10-2 combines with J gene TRBJ1-1; 9 positions match TRBD1. J gave up 6 bases and V 5 bases, and 13 bases lay outside the gene matches. This CDR3 comprises 16 residues. Germline V gene lookup returns CDR1 WSHSY and CDR2 SAAADI. The DNA for the CDR3 is TGCGCCAGCAGTCCATCCGGGACAGGGTTGAGCGCTGAAGCTTTCTTT. Amino acid sequence: CASSPSGTGLSAEAFF.

The chain employs TRBV14 and TRBJ2-6; no reliable D call. CDR3 size: 16 residues. Trimming cost V 7 bases and J 0 bases, with 13 bases left between them. Germline assignment: CDR1 SGHDN and CDR2 FVKESK. CDR3 region: CASTIDGISGANVLTF. DNA for the CDR3: TGTGCCAGCACCATAGACGGAATCTCTGGGGCCAACGTCCTGACTTTC. Supplemented by reference TRBV14 and TRBJ2-6, the full variable domain reads EAGVTQFPSHSVIEKGQTVTLRCDPISGHDNLYWYRRVMGKEIKFLLHFVKESKQDESGMPNNRFLAERTGGTYSTLKVQPAELEDSGVYFCASTIDGISGANVLTFGAGSRLTVL.

The chain is built from TRBV7-9 and TRBJ2-2; unclear D gene. This CDR3 contains 14 residues. CDR1 is SEHNR, CDR2 FQNEAQ, per germline (reference sequence). The V and J ends lost 1 base and 1 base respectively, with 4 bases between them. CDR3 bases: TGTGCCAGCAGCTTAGGGAGGAACACCGGGGAGCTGTTTTTT. Amino acid sequence: CASSLGRNTGELFF.

The chain couples TRBV29-1 to TRBJ2-3; no reliable D call. Germline CDR1 reads SQVTM; CDR2 reads ANQGSEA. Trimming took off 7 bases at V and 2 bases at J, with 16 bases between the two ends. The CDR3 spans 14 residues. The CDR3 coding sequence is TGCAGCGCCGCAGTAGCACCGGTCACAGATACGCAGTATTTT. This sequence encodes CSAAVAPVTDTQYF.

The chain employs TRBV4-1 and TRBJ1-2, with a possible D match to TRBD1 (6 bases). CDR1 and CDR2 (germline): MGHRA, YSYEKL. The CDR3 has 16 residues. Trimming removed 1 base at V and 5 bases at J, with 17 bases between. CDR3 sequence reads: CASSQGLRGARYGYTF. In DNA form, the CDR3 reads TGCGCCAGCAGCCAAGGCCTCAGGGGCGCACGTTATGGCTACACCTTC.

This clone was observed a handful of times. The rearrangement joins TRBV20-1 to TRBJ1-2; unclear D gene. Deletions cut 3 bases from V and 4 bases from J, with 9 bases between. The CDR3 is 12 amino acids. Germline assignment: CDR1 DFQATT and CDR2 SNEGSKA (reference sequence). CDR3 in DNA: TGCAGTGCTAGTGCCCAAAGCTATGGCTACACCTTC. Its protein is CSASAQSYGYTF.

The rearrangement joins TRBV28 to TRBJ1-2, with 8 bases fitting TRBD1. Germline V gene data show CDR1 as MDHEN and CDR2 as SYDVKM. This CDR3 has 14 amino acids. Trimming removed 1 base from V and 4 bases from J; junction bases left unmatched: 2. The CDR3 spells CASSLSGGVYGYTF. In DNA form, the CDR3 reads TGTGCCAGCAGTTTATCAGGGGGCGTCTATGGCTACACCTTC.

V and J are TRBV7-2 and TRBJ1-2; 8 bases line up with TRBD1. The CDR3 loop spans 13 amino acids. The V gene's germline CDR1 is SGHTA and CDR2 FQGNSA. J was trimmed by 2 bases and V by 5 bases; bases with no gene match: 1. The CDR3 spells CASSRTGNYGYTF. The CDR3 region has the DNA TGTGCCAGCAGCCGGACAGGGAACTATGGCTACACCTTC. The whole variable domain, remainder taken from reference TRBV7-2 and TRBJ1-2, is GAGVSQSPSNKVTEKGKDVELRCDPISGHTALYWYRQSLGQGLEFLIYFQGNSAPDKSGLPSDRFSAERTGGSVSTLTIQRTQQEDSAVYLCASSRTGNYGYTFGSGTRLTVV.

The CDR3 loop reads CASSLPPYRTTNEKLFF. In DNA, the CDR3 is TGCGCCAGCAGCCTCCCCCCGTACAGGACAACTAATGAAAAACTGTTTTTT. J is TRBJ1-4 and V is TRBV4-1, with D perhaps matching TRBD1 (5 bases). This CDR3 is 17 amino acids long. Germline lookup yields CDR1 MGHRA and CDR2 YSYEKL. V was pared by 4 bases and J by 0 bases, with 15 bases between.

The chain recombines TRBV7-3 with TRBJ2-6, with a weak D call TRBD1 (6 bases). Trimming pared 1 base from V and 2 bases from J, leaving 9 bases between. Germline V gene sequence: CDR1 SGHTA, CDR2 FQGTGA. This CDR3 is built from 16 residues. The CDR3 sequence: CASSLNAGAGANVLTF. CDR3 nucleotides: TGTGCCAGCAGCTTAAATGCAGGGGCTGGGGCCAACGTCCTGACTTTC. Based on the CDR3 plus reference TRBV7-3 and TRBJ2-6, the full variable domain is GAGVSQTPSNKVTEKGKYVELRCDPISGHTALYWYRQSLGQGPEFLIYFQGTGAADDSGLPNDRFFAVRPEGSVSTLKIQRTERGDSAVYLCASSLNAGAGANVLTFGAGSRLTVL.

This rearrangement joins TRBV2 to TRBJ2-2, with D hard to call. V lost 4 bases, J lost 0 bases, and 6 bases lay in between. The length of the CDR3 is 14 residues. Germline CDR1 reads SNHLY; CDR2 reads FYNNEI. This CDR3 is CASSGTANTGELFF. Here the CDR3 DNA reads TGTGCCAGCAGTGGGACGGCGAACACCGGGGAGCTGTTTTTT.

Written as DNA, the CDR3 is TGTGCCAGCAGTTTACCCCAAATAGGAGTAGCCAAAAACATTCAGTACTTC. Protein: CASSLPQIGVAKNIQYF. The chain couples TRBV28 to TRBJ2-4; no clear D. There are 17 residues in the CDR3. Trimming removed 2 bases at V and 0 bases at J, with 14 bases between. Germline-derived CDR1 and CDR2 are MDHEN and SYDVKM.

The V and J genes are TRBV9 and TRBJ2-7; the D is unclear. V was clipped by 3 bases and J by 3 bases, with 4 bases between them. This CDR3 has 11 amino acids. The germline V gene encodes CDR1 SGDLS and CDR2 YYNGEE. CDR3 nucleotides: TGTGCCAGCAGCGCCGGCTACGAGCAGTACTTC. Amino acids: CASSAGYEQYF.

This chain connects TRBV24-1 to TRBJ2-3; D uncertain. V was clipped by 0 bases and J by 6 bases, with 3 bases between them. The CDR3 runs 12 residues. Germline lookup yields CDR1 KGHDR and CDR2 SFDVKD. The CDR3 DNA reads TGTGCCACCAGTGATTTGCGCGATACGCAGTATTTT. It codes for CATSDLRDTQYF.

This clone was seen a few times. This chain links TRBV6-2 or TRBV6-3 with TRBJ1-1, with 10 bases identical to TRBD1. The germline V gene encodes CDR1 MNHEY and CDR2 SVGEGT. The CDR3 consists of 14 residues. Trimming took 4 bases from V and 5 from J; bases not matched to a gene: 4. CDR3 coding DNA: TGTGCCAGCAGTTGGGGACAGGGGTCTACTGAAGCTTTCTTT. Encoded protein: CASSWGQGSTEAFF.

V usage is TRBV7-2 and J usage is TRBJ1-2; D uncertain. Germline V gives CDR1 SGHTA, CDR2 FQGNSA. V was pared by 5 bases and J by 0 bases, with 13 bases between. The CDR3 is made up of 15 amino acids. CDR3 DNA sequence: TGTGCCAGCAGCCTCGACCAGATAACTAACTATGGCTACACCTTC. Translation gives CASSLDQITNYGYTF.

DNA of the CDR3: TGTGCCAGCACCGTAACATGGACAGGGACCTATGGCTACACCTTC. It encodes CASTVTWTGTYGYTF. The chain couples TRBV7-2 to TRBJ1-2, with 8 positions matching TRBD1. Germline trimming cut 7 bases from V and 4 bases from J; bases unmatched to any gene: 11. Germline-derived CDR1 and CDR2 are SGHTA and FQGNSA. This CDR3 has 15 amino acids.

V and J are TRBV7-8 and TRBJ2-2; TRBD1 might be the D (5 bases). V was clipped by 3 bases and J by 3 bases, with 11 bases between them. There are 15 residues in the CDR3. Per the germline V gene, CDR1 is SGHVS and CDR2 is FQNEAQ. CDR3 DNA sequence: TGTGCCAGCAGCTTGCGACAGACTTACACCGGGGAGCTGTTTTTT. It translates to CASSLRQTYTGELFF. The full variable domain, with the rest looked up from reference TRBV7-8 and TRBJ2-2, is GAGVSQSPRYKVAKRGQDVALRCDPISGHVSLFWYQQALGQGPEFLTYFQNEAQLDKSGLPSDRFFAERPEGSVSTLKIQRTQQEDSAVYLCASSLRQTYTGELFFGEGSRLTVL.

The V and J genes are TRBV19 and TRBJ1-1; tentative D call: TRBD1 (5 bases). The CDR3 has 15 residues. V dropped 6 bases and J dropped 7 bases, with 21 bases sitting between them. Germline CDR1 LNHDA, CDR2 SQIVND (reference sequence). CDR3 nucleotide sequence: TGTGCCAGTAGCCCTCATCGGGGCGTCTTCGGTGAAGCTTTCTTT. Encoded protein: CASSPHRGVFGEAFF.